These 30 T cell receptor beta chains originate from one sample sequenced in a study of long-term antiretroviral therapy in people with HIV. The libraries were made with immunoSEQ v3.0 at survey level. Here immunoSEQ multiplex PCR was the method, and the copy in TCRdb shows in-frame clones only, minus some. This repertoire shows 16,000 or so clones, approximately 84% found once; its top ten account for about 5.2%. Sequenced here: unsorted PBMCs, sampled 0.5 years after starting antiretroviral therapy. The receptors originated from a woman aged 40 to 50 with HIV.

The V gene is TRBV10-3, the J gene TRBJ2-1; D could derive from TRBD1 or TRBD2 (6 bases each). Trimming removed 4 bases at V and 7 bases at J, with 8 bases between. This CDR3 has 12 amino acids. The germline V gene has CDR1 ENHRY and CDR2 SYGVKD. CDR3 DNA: TGTGCCATCAGTGCGGGGGCGAATGAGCAGTTCTTC. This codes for CAISAGANEQFF.

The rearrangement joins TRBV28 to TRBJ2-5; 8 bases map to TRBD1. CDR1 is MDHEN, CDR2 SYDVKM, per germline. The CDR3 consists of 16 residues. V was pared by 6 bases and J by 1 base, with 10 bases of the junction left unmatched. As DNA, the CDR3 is TGTGCCAGCAGAAAGCGACAGGGGCGGATCCAAGAGACCCAGTACTTC. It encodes CASRKRQGRIQETQYF.

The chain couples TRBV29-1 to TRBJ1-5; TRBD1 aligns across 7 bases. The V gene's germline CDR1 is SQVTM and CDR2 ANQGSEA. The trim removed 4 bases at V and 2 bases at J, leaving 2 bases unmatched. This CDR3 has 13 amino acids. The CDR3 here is CSVGQGGNQPQHF. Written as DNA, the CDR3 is TGCAGCGTTGGACAGGGCGGCAATCAGCCCCAGCATTTT.

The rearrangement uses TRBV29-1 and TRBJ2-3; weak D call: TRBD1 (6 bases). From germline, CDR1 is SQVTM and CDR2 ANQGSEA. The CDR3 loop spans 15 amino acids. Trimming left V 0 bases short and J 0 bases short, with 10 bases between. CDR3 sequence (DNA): TGCAGCGTTGAAGAACAGGGCCATAGCACAGATACGCAGTATTTT. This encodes CSVEEQGHSTDTQYF.

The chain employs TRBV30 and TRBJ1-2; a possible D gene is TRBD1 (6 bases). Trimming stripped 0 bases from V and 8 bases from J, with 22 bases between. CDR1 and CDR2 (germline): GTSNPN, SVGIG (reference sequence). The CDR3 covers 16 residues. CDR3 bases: TGTGCCTGGAGTGTACTCCCTGGGGGAGGGGGTCAGGGCTACACCTTC. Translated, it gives CAWSVLPGGGGQGYTF.

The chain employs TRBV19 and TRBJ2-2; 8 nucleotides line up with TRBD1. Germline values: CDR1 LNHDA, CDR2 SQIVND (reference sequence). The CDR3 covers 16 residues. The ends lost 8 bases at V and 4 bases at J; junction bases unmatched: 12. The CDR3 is CASGRTGTRSTGELFF. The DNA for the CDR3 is TGTGCCAGTGGTAGGACAGGGACCAGGAGCACCGGGGAGCTGTTTTTT.

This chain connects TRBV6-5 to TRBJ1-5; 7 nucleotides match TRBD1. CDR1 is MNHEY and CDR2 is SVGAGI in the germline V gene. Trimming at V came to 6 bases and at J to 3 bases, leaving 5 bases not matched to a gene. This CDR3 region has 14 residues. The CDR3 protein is CASSRQGPNQPQHF. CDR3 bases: TGTGCCAGCAGCAGACAGGGCCCCAATCAGCCCCAGCATTTT.

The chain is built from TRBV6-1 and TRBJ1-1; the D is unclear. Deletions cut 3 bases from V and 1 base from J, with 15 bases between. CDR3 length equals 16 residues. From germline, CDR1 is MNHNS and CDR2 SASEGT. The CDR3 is CASSDILRKKNTEAFF. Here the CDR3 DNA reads TGTGCCAGCAGTGATATCCTCCGGAAGAAGAACACTGAAGCTTTCTTT.

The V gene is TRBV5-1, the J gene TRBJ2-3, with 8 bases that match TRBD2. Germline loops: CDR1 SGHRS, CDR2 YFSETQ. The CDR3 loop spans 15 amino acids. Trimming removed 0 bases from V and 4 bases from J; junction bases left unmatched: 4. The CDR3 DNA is TGCGCCAGCAGCTTGGCGGGACTAGACCCAGATACGCAGTATTTT. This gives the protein CASSLAGLDPDTQYF.

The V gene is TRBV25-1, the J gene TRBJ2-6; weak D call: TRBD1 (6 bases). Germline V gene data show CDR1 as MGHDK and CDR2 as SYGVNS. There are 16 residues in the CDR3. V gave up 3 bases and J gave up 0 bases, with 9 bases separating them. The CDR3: CASSDDRISGANVLTF. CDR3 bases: TGTGCCAGCAGTGACGACAGGATCTCTGGGGCCAACGTCCTGACTTTC.

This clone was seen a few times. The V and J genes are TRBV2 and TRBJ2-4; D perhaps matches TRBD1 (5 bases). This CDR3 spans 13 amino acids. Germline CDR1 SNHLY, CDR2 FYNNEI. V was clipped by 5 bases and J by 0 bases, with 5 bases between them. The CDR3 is CASSRGAKNIQYF. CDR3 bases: TGTGCCAGCAGTAGGGGAGCCAAAAACATTCAGTACTTC.

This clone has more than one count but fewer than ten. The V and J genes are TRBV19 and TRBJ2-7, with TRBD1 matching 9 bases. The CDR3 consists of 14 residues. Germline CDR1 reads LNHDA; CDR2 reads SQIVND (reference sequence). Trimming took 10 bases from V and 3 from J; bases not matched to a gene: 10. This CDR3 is CATAEGQGFYEQYF. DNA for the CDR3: TGTGCCACCGCTGAGGGACAGGGATTCTACGAGCAGTACTTC.

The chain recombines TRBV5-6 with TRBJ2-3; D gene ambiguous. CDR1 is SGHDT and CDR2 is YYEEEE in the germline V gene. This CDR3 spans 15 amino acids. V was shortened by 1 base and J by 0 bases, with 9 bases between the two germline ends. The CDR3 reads CASSLYGGSTDTQYF. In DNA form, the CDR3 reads TGTGCCAGCAGCTTGTATGGTGGCAGCACAGATACGCAGTATTTT.

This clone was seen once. Here the CDR3 DNA reads TGTGCCAGTAGTCGAACAGGGGTACCAGATACGCAGTATTTT. This encodes CASSRTGVPDTQYF. The chain is built from TRBV19 and TRBJ2-3; TRBD1 matches 7 bases. V was pared by 5 bases and J by 4 bases, with 6 bases of the junction left unmatched. In germline, CDR1 is LNHDA, CDR2 SQIVND (reference sequence). CDR3 size: 14 residues.

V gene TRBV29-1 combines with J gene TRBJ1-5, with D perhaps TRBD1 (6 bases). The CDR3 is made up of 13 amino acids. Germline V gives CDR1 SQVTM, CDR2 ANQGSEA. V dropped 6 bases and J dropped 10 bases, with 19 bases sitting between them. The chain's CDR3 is CSVQQGAGGPQHF. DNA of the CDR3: TGCAGCGTGCAACAGGGAGCTGGGGGTCCCCAGCATTTT. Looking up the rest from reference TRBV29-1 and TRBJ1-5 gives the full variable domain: SAVISQKPSRDICQRGTSLTIQCQVDSQVTMMFWYRQQPGQSLTLIATANQGSEATYESGFVIDKFPISRPNLTFSTLTVSNMSPEDSSIYLCSVQQGAGGPQHFGDGTRLSIL.

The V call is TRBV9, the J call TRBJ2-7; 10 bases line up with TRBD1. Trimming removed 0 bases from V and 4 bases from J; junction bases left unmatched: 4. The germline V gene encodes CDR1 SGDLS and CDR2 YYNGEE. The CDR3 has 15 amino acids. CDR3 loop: CASSVEGGQGYEQYF. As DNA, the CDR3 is TGTGCCAGCAGCGTAGAGGGGGGACAGGGGTACGAGCAGTACTTC.

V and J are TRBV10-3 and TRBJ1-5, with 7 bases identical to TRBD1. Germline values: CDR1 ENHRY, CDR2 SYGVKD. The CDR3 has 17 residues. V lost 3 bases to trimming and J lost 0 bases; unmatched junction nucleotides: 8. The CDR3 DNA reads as TGTGCCATCAGTGAACTCCAGACAGGGAATAGCAATCAGCCCCAGCATTTT. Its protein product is CAISELQTGNSNQPQHF.

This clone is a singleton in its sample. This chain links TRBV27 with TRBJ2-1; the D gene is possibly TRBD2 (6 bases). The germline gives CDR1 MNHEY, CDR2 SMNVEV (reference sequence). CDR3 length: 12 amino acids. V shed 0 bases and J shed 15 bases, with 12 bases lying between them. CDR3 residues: CASSLSWGVLFF. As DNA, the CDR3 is TGTGCCAGCAGTTTATCGTGGGGGGTACTGTTCTTC.

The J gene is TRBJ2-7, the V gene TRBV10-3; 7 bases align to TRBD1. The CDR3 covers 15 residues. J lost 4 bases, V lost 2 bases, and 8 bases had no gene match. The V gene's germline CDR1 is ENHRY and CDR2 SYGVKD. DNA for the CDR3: TGTGCCATCAGTGAGGAACTCGACAGGGCGTACGAGCAGTACTTC. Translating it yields CAISEELDRAYEQYF.

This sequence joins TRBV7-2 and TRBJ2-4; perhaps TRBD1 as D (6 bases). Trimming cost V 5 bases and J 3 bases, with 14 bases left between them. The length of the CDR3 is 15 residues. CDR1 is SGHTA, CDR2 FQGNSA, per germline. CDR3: CASSPQTGRKNIQYF. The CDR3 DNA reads TGTGCCAGCAGCCCTCAGACAGGCCGCAAAAACATTCAGTACTTC.

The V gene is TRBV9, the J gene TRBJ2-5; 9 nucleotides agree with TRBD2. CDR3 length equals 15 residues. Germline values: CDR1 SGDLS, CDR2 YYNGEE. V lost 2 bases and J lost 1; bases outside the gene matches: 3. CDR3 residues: CASSVGGLAQETQYF. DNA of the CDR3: TGTGCCAGCAGCGTGGGGGGACTAGCCCAAGAGACCCAGTACTTC. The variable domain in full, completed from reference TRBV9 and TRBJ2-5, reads DSGVTQTPKHLITATGQRVTLRCSPRSGDLSVYWYQQSLDQGLQFLIQYYNGEERAKGNILERFSAQQFPDLHSELNLSSLELGDSALYFCASSVGGLAQETQYFGPGTRLLVL.

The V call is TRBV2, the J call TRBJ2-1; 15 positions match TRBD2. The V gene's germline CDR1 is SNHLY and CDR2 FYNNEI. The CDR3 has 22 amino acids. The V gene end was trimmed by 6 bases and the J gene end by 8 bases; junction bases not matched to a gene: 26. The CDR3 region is CASRHARVRWTSGRVAVDEQFF. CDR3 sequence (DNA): TGTGCCAGCAGGCACGCTAGAGTACGGTGGACTAGCGGGAGGGTGGCGGTCGATGAGCAGTTCTTC.

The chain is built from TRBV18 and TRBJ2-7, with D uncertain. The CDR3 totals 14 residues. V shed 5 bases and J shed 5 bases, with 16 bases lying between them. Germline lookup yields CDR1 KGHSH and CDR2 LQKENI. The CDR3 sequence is CASSLRTDSHEQYF. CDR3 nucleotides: TGTGCCAGCTCATTACGGACGGATAGCCACGAGCAGTACTTC.

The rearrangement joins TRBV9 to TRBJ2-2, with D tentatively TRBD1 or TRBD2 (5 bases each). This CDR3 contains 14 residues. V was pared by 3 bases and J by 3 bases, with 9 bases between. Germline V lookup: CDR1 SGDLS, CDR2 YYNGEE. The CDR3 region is CASSAGAYTGELFF. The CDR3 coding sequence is TGTGCCAGCAGCGCCGGGGCGTACACCGGGGAGCTGTTTTTT.

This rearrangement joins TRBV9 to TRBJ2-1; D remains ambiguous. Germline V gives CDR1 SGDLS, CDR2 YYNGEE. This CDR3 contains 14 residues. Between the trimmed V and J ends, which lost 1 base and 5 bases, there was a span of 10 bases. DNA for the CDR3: TGTGCCAGCAGCGTATCGGTCCTAAACAATGAGCAGTTCTTC. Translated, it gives CASSVSVLNNEQFF.

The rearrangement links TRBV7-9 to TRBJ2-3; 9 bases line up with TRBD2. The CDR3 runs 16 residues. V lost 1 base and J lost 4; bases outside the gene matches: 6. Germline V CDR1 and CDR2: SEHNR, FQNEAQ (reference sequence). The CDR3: CASSLGNSGSPDTQYF. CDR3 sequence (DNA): TGTGCCAGCAGCTTAGGCAATAGCGGGAGCCCAGATACGCAGTATTTT.

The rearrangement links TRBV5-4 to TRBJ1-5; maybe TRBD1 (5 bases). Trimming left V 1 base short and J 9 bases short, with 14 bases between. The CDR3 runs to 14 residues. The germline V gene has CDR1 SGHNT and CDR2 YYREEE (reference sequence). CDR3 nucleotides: TGTGCCAGCAGCTTGATGGGGGAGTCGGGGCCCCAGCATTTT. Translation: CASSLMGESGPQHF.

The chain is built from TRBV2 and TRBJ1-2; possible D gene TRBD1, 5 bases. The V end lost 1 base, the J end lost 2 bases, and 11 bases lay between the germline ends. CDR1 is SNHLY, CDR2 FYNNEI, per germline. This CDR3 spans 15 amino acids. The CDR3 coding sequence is TGTGCCAGCAGTGAAGTTGGGGCAGCCAACTATGGCTACACCTTC. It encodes CASSEVGAANYGYTF.

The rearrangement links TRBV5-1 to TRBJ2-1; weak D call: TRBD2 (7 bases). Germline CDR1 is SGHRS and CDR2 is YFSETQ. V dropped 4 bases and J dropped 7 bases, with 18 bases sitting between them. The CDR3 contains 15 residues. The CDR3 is CASSLGTWEGNEQFF. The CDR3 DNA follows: TGCGCCAGCAGCCTCGGGACATGGGAGGGGAATGAGCAGTTCTTC.

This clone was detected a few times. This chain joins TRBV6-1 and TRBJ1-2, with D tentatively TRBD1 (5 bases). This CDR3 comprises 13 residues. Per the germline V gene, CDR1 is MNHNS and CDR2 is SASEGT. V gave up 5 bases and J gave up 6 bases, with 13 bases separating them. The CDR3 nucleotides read TGTGCCAGCAGTTTGAGGGGTTGGGATGGCTACACCTTC. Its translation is CASSLRGWDGYTF.